The source of this T cell receptor beta chain is a study of cytomegalovirus exposure and HLA in healthy donors. Study at large: Among the 300 to 400 donors who were genotyped, approximately 84% fell in the genetic ancestry cluster that is associated with self-reported Caucasian donors.

PCR used 60 Vbeta primers and 13 Jbeta primers. Using immunoSEQ multiplex PCR, the repertoire was profiled, and TCRdb retains in-frame clones only, with some absent. This table holds 100,000 to 150,000 clones, around 75% found once. The donors (healthy individuals) were bone marrow donors. The TCR comes from a man aged 55 to 69 in good health and CMV-seropositive. Source material: PBMCs.

CDR3 sequence: CAWVATGIGTQHF. CDR3 nucleotide sequence: TGTGCCTGGGTTGCGACAGGGATAGGAACGCAGCATTTT. This rearrangement joins TRBV30 to TRBJ2-3; 7 bases align to TRBD1. The J call may not be correct, given that the DNA end is closer to TRBJ1-5. The CDR3 loop spans 13 amino acids. Germline loops: CDR1 GTSNPN, CDR2 SVGIG (reference sequence).